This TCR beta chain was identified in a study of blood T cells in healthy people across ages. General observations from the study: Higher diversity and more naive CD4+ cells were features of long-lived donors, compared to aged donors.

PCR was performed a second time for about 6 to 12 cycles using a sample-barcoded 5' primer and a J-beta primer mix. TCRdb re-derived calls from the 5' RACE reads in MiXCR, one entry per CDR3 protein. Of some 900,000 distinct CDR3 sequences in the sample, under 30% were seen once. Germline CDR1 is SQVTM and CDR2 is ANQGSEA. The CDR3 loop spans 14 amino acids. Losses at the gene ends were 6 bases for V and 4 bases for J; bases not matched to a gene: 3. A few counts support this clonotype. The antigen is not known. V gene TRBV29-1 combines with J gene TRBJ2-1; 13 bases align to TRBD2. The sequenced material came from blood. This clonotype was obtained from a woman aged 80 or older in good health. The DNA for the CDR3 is TGCAGCGTCCGACTAGCGGGGGGTTACAATGAGCAGTTCTTC. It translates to CSVRLAGGYNEQFF.